The 27 T cell receptor beta chains below were found in one sample sequenced in a study of blood T cell repertoires in COVID-19. The repertoire was sequenced with immunoSEQ multiplex PCR; TCRdb's copy has only in-frame clones and lacks some. Here the sample spans just under 95,000 clones, approximately 80% being singletons. The sequencing sample was made of peripheral blood. The receptors come from a human donor in a cohort sampled during active COVID-19.

This chain links TRBV11-3 with TRBJ2-7, with a tentative D call TRBD1 (6 bases). Germline V lookup: CDR1 SGHNT, CDR2 YENEEA. CDR3 size: 17 residues. Trimming took off 5 bases at V and 1 base at J, with 21 bases between the two ends. CDR3 sequence: CASSPSGGACWSYEQYF. In nucleotides, the CDR3 is TGTGCCAGCAGCCCCTCTGGGGGCGCGTGTTGGTCCTACGAGCAGTACTTC. The complete variable domain, with remaining parts taken from reference TRBV11-3 and TRBJ2-7, reads EAGVVQSPRYKIIEKKQPVAFWCNPISGHNTLYWYLQNLGQGPELLIRYENEEAVDDSQLPKDRFSAERLKGVDSTLKIQPAELGDSAVYLCASSPSGGACWSYEQYFGPGTRLTVT.

The chain has TRBV3-1 (or the pseudogene TRBV3-2) and TRBJ1-2; the D is unclear. CDR1 is LGHDT, CDR2 YNNKEL, per germline (reference sequence). This CDR3 is 14 amino acids long. Trimming left V 6 bases short and J 4 bases short, with 15 bases between. The CDR3 DNA is TGTGCCAGCAGGCACGGTAGAAGCGGCTATGGCTACACCTTC. Translation: CASRHGRSGYGYTF.

The chain joins TRBV5-4 to TRBJ2-1, with TRBD2 matching over 7 bases. J gave up 4 bases and V 2 bases, and 6 bases lay outside the gene matches. From germline, CDR1 is SGHNT and CDR2 YYREEE (reference sequence). The CDR3 length is 15 residues. CDR3 nucleotide sequence: TGTGCCAGCAGCTTTGGCGGGGGTGGGTACAATGAGCAGTTCTTC. Translated: CASSFGGGGYNEQFF.

The V and J genes are TRBV4-2 and TRBJ2-1; 10 bases line up with TRBD1. Germline loops: CDR1 LGHNA, CDR2 YNFKEQ. Losses at the gene ends were 7 bases for V and 5 bases for J; bases not matched to a gene: 5. The CDR3 is made up of 14 amino acids. This CDR3 is CASTRDRGNNEQFF. The CDR3 nucleotides read TGTGCCAGCACCCGGGACAGGGGAAACAATGAGCAGTTCTTC.

This rearrangement joins TRBV12-3 or TRBV12-4 to TRBJ2-7; 7 positions match TRBD2. The CDR3 is 13 amino acids. V was pared by 1 base and J by 11 bases, with 8 bases of the junction left unmatched. CDR3 in amino acids: CASSLEAGGLEYF. The CDR3, as DNA: TGTGCCAGCAGTTTAGAGGCTGGCGGACTAGAGTACTTC.

This clone was detected once. The chain uses TRBV6-4 and TRBJ1-5; TRBD1 aligns across 8 bases. Germline V gene data show CDR1 as MRHNA and CDR2 as SNTAGT. The CDR3 contains 15 residues. After removal of 6 bases from V and 5 bases from J, the junction contained 9 bases not matched to a gene. CDR3 bases: TGTGCCAGCAGCCAGACAGGGGAGGGTTATCAGCCCCAGCATTTT. It encodes CASSQTGEGYQPQHF.

V usage is TRBV5-6 and J usage is TRBJ1-3, with TRBD1 as a possible D gene (6 bases). This CDR3 is 15 amino acids long. V was trimmed by 6 bases and J by 0 bases, leaving 13 bases between them. CDR1 is SGHDT and CDR2 is YYEEEE in the germline V gene. The CDR3 loop is CASTLDRSSGNTIYF. Written as DNA, the CDR3 is TGTGCCAGCACTCTAGACAGGAGCTCTGGAAACACCATATATTTT.

In this sample, this clone turned up a few times. The chain is built from TRBV2 and TRBJ2-7, with D uncertain. Trimming removed 6 bases at V and 4 bases at J, with 16 bases between. This CDR3 region has 14 residues. Germline CDR1 is SNHLY and CDR2 is FYNNEI. This CDR3 is CASRPPGKQYEQYF. The CDR3 region has the DNA TGTGCCAGCAGACCCCCAGGAAAACAATACGAGCAGTACTTC. The entire variable domain, with the rest obtained from reference TRBV2 and TRBJ2-7, is as follows: EPEVTQTPSHQVTQMGQEVILRCVPISNHLYFYWYRQILGQKVEFLVSFYNNEISEKSEIFDDQFSVERPDGSNFTLKIRSTKLEDSAMYFCASRPPGKQYEQYFGPGTRLTVT.

V gene TRBV7-2 combines with J gene TRBJ2-3, with TRBD2 identical over 7 bases. CDR3 length equals 15 residues. V lost 5 bases and J lost 3; bases outside the gene matches: 8. In germline, CDR1 is SGHTA, CDR2 FQGNSA. The CDR3 DNA reads TGTGCCAGCAGCCGCGGGAGTCCCACGACAGATACGCAGTATTTT. Amino acids: CASSRGSPTTDTQYF.

This chain joins TRBV9 and TRBJ2-2, with 8 positions matching TRBD2. The CDR3 is 16 residues long. V shed 3 bases, J shed 6 bases, and the junction held 10 bases outside the gene matches. Germline V gene data show CDR1 as SGDLS and CDR2 as YYNGEE. In nucleotides, the CDR3 is TGTGCCAGCAGCGCCACTAGCGGAGGCCCCCCCGGGGAGCTGTTTTTT. It translates to CASSATSGGPPGELFF.

The chain has TRBV4-2 and TRBJ2-7, with a possible D match to TRBD1 (6 bases). Trimming removed 2 bases at V and 3 bases at J, with 11 bases between. Germline CDR1 is LGHNA and CDR2 is YNFKEQ. The CDR3 covers 14 residues. CDR3 amino acids: CASSQQGFDYEQYF. DNA of the CDR3: TGTGCCAGCAGCCAACAGGGGTTCGACTACGAGCAGTACTTC.

This chain connects TRBV27 to TRBJ1-5, with D possibly being TRBD1 (5 bases). Per the germline V gene, CDR1 is MNHEY and CDR2 is SMNVEV (reference sequence). There are 16 residues in the CDR3. V was cut by 6 bases and J by 4 bases, with 19 bases left in between. The CDR3 is CASRSGGGIGNQPQHF. The DNA of the CDR3 is TGTGCCAGCAGATCCGGGGGGGGAATCGGGAATCAGCCCCAGCATTTT.

This clone was detected a few times. The rearrangement links TRBV28 to TRBJ1-2, with 8 bases fitting TRBD1. Germline V CDR1 and CDR2: MDHEN, SYDVKM. The V segment lost 6 bases and the J segment 4 bases; nucleotides outside the gene matches: 10. This CDR3 is built from 15 residues. CDR3 residues: CASRGGTGGSYGYTF. Written as DNA, the CDR3 is TGTGCCAGCAGGGGGGGGACAGGCGGTTCCTATGGCTACACCTTC.

The chain uses TRBV24-1 and TRBJ1-2; 9 bases are shared with TRBD1. With 4 bases clipped from V and 4 bases from J, the junction kept 6 bases outside the gene matches. Germline CDR1 and CDR2: KGHDR and SFDVKD. There are 15 residues in the CDR3. The CDR3 bases are TGTGCCACCAGTGACCCCGGACAGGGGAGCTATGGCTACACCTTC. Protein product: CATSDPGQGSYGYTF.

The genes are TRBV11-2 and TRBJ2-5, with 12 bases that match TRBD2. From germline, CDR1 is SGHAT and CDR2 FQNNGV. Germline trimming cut 1 base from V and 0 bases from J; bases unmatched to any gene: 6. This CDR3 is 18 amino acids long. The CDR3 loop is CASSLGLAGAMYQETQYF. Here the CDR3 DNA reads TGTGCCAGCAGCTTAGGACTAGCGGGAGCGATGTACCAAGAGACCCAGTACTTC.

This clone was recorded once. The CDR3 DNA reads TGTGCCAGCAGCTTACTGACAGGGGGCTGGCGCAATGAGCAGTTCTTC. This gives the protein CASSLLTGGWRNEQFF. The chain carries TRBV11-1 and TRBJ2-1; 10 bases line up with TRBD1. Germline V gene sequence: CDR1 SGHAT, CDR2 FQDESV (reference sequence). The CDR3 is made up of 16 amino acids. J was trimmed by 6 bases and V by 2 bases; bases with no gene match: 7.

This chain joins TRBV28 and TRBJ1-5; the D gene is possibly TRBD1 (5 bases). This CDR3 region has 16 residues. V lost 6 bases and J 3 bases, leaving 18 bases between the germline ends. The germline V gene encodes CDR1 MDHEN and CDR2 SYDVKM. The CDR3 region has the DNA TGTGCCAGCAGGACAAGACAGCGCACCCTCAATCAGCCCCAGCATTTT. This codes for CASRTRQRTLNQPQHF. Complete variable domain (other parts from reference TRBV28 and TRBJ1-5): DVKVTQSSRYLVKRTGEKVFLECVQDMDHENMFWYRQDPGLGLRLIYFSYDVKMKEKGDIPEGYSVSREKKERFSLILESASTNQTSMYLCASRTRQRTLNQPQHFGDGTRLSIL.

As for this clone: Likely a read error: the CDR3 ends without its conserved phenylalanine or tryptophan. Because the CDR3's place on the DNA is in doubt, the DNA is left out and the CDR3 is given as listed by TCRdb. The chain links TRBV12-3 or TRBV12-4 to TRBJ1-2. The CDR3 adds up to 12 amino acids, both ends counted. CDR3: CASSLERRAAPL.

The chain is built from TRBV19 and TRBJ2-6, with D maybe TRBD1 (5 bases). CDR3 length: 15 amino acids. Looked up from germline, CDR1 is LNHDA and CDR2 is SQIVND (reference sequence). The V gene lost 8 bases and the J gene lost 1 base, with 12 bases spanning the gap. The CDR3: CASGKRGSGANVLTF. The CDR3 DNA sequence: TGTGCCAGTGGAAAAAGGGGTTCTGGGGCCAACGTCCTGACTTTC.

The J gene is TRBJ1-1, the V gene TRBV9, with TRBD1 identical over 8 bases. This CDR3 has 15 amino acids. V dropped 2 bases and J dropped 0; count of bases not matched to a gene: 3. CDR1 and CDR2 from the germline V gene are SGDLS and YYNGEE. The CDR3 reads CASSVSTGVNTEAFF. CDR3 bases: TGTGCCAGCAGCGTCTCGACAGGGGTGAACACTGAAGCTTTCTTT.

J is TRBJ2-7 and V is TRBV27; a weak D match, TRBD2 (6 bases). With 5 bases removed from V and 3 bases from J, the gap between germline ends came to 14 bases. CDR1 is MNHEY and CDR2 is SMNVEV in the germline V gene (reference sequence). The CDR3 extends over 14 amino acids. The chain's CDR3 is CASSRDFPGYEQYF. The CDR3 region has the DNA TGTGCCAGCAGTAGGGACTTCCCCGGCTACGAGCAGTACTTC.

This chain links TRBV3-1 (or the pseudogene TRBV3-2) with TRBJ1-2, with D uncertain. This CDR3 region has 15 residues. Trimming took off 1 base at V and 0 bases at J, with 9 bases between the two ends. The germline gives CDR1 LGHDT, CDR2 YNNKEL (reference sequence). The CDR3 loop reads CASSQGYSPNYGYTF. CDR3 DNA: TGTGCCAGCAGCCAAGGATACAGCCCTAACTATGGCTACACCTTC.

The V gene is TRBV18, the J gene TRBJ2-7; a weak D match, TRBD2 (7 bases). V was trimmed by 3 bases and J by 5 bases, leaving 14 bases between them. CDR1 is KGHSH, CDR2 LQKENI, per germline. The length of the CDR3 is 14 residues. This chain's CDR3 is CASSPMTGGHEQYF. CDR3 DNA sequence: TGTGCCAGCTCACCTATGACGGGGGGCCACGAGCAGTACTTC.

The V gene is TRBV7-2, the J gene TRBJ2-7; 14 nucleotides match TRBD2. Trimming cost V 6 bases and J 4 bases; bases outside gene matches: 2. In germline, CDR1 is SGHTA, CDR2 FQGNSA. The CDR3 extends over 14 amino acids. CDR3 DNA sequence: TGTGCCAGCAGTGGACTAGCGGGAGGTTACGAGCAGTACTTC. Protein product: CASSGLAGGYEQYF.

This clone has just one count. The rearrangement joins TRBV3-1 (or the pseudogene TRBV3-2) to TRBJ2-1; D uncertain. CDR3 length: 11 residues. Germline values: CDR1 LGHDT, CDR2 YNNKEL (reference sequence). Deletions cut 8 bases from V and 1 base from J, with 3 bases between. CDR3 residues: CASRSYNEQFF. CDR3 nucleotides: TGTGCCAGCCGTTCCTACAATGAGCAGTTCTTC.

The rearrangement joins TRBV19 to TRBJ2-1, with 8 bases identical to TRBD2. This CDR3 has 15 amino acids. V was clipped by 1 base and J by 5 bases; unmatched bases: 4. CDR1 is LNHDA and CDR2 is SQIVND in the germline V gene (reference sequence). The CDR3 reads CASSIARGGNNEQFF. The CDR3 bases are TGTGCCAGTAGTATAGCCCGGGGGGGGAACAATGAGCAGTTCTTC.

V usage is TRBV28 and J usage is TRBJ2-3; 8 bases fit TRBD2. The CDR3 runs to 15 residues. The germline gives CDR1 MDHEN, CDR2 SYDVKM. V was clipped by 3 bases and J by 1 base; unmatched bases: 3. CDR3 region: CASSFSGSRTDTQYF. The CDR3 nucleotides read TGTGCCAGCAGTTTCAGCGGGAGCCGCACAGATACGCAGTATTTT.